The clone carrying this T cell receptor beta chain was counted between two and nine times. V gave up 8 bases and J gave up 4 bases; unmatched junction bases: 5. The germline V gene encodes CDR1 MNHEY and CDR2 SVGAGI. This CDR3 comprises 13 residues. The entry originates in a study of blood T cell repertoires in COVID-19. The data were produced by immunoSEQ multiplex PCR, yet TCRdb's version contains in-frame clones alone and is incomplete. The data hold around 94,000 clones, with approximately 86% observed a single time. Sequenced sample: peripheral blood. The TCR was taken from a man at least 80 years old with acute or convalescent COVID-19. This chain connects TRBV6-5 to TRBJ2-7, with 10 positions matching TRBD1. The chain's CDR3 is CASGPGQGYEQYF. CDR3 sequence (DNA): TGTGCCAGCGGCCCGGGACAGGGGTACGAGCAGTACTTC.